A selection of T cell receptor beta chains follows, all from one sample in a study of blood T cell repertoires in COVID-19. Sequenced by immunoSEQ multiplex PCR; TCRdb stores in-frame clones only, minus some. Of approximately 220,000 clones detected, about 87% appear once; the ten largest clones hold roughly 1.2%. The sample comprised PBMCs or T cells enriched from blood (not recorded which). These receptors all come from a young man who had recovered from COVID-19. CDR3s include the opening cysteine and the closing phenylalanine or tryptophan. D genes are given only for firm matches. The listing skips clone size in some rows; elsewhere it reads once, few, many or a size class.

abundance,d_gene,v_gene,j_gene,CDR3nt,CDR3aa
-,-,TRBV27,TRBJ1-6,TGTGCCAGCAGTTTGGGGCCCTCCTATAATTCACCCCTCCACTTT,CASSLGPSYNSPLHF
once,-,TRBV4-3,TRBJ1-6,TGCGCCAGCAGCCAAGATGGGGGGTCCTATAATTCACCCCTCCACTTT,CASSQDGGSYNSPLHF
-,TRBD1,TRBV10-1,TRBJ2-7,TGCGCCAGCAGTCCCCATAGACAGGGGGGCTACGAGCAGTACTTC,CASSPHRQGGYEQYF
-,TRBD2,TRBV19,TRBJ2-2,TGTGCCAGTAGTATAACTAGCGGGGACACCGGGGAGCTGTTTTTT,CASSITSGDTGELFF
few,-,TRBV28,TRBJ1-2,TGTGCCAGCAGGGTAACAGGGCCCCACTATGGCTACACCTTC,CASRVTGPHYGYTF
-,-,TRBV6-5,TRBJ1-2,TGTGCCAGCAGTTACTCGGCACCTAACTATGGCTACACCTTC,CASSYSAPNYGYTF
-,-,TRBV13,TRBJ2-5,TGTGCCAGCAGCTACGGACAGAACCAAGAGACCCAGTACTTC,CASSYGQNQETQYF
once,TRBD1,TRBV9,TRBJ1-1,TGTGCCAGCAGCGTTGGGACAGGGGCGATGAACACTGAAGCTTTCTTT,CASSVGTGAMNTEAFF
-,TRBD2,TRBV19,TRBJ2-3,TGTGCCAGTAGTATAGTCGGGACTAGCCGCGCAGATACGCAGTATTTT,CASSIVGTSRADTQYF
-,TRBD1,TRBV24-1,TRBJ2-7,TGTGCCACCAGGGGGACAGGGGCCGACGAGCAGTACTTC,CATRGTGADEQYF
-,-,TRBV10-3,TRBJ1-2,TGTGCCATCACGGATCGGGGTCTGTCCTATGGCTACACCTTC,CAITDRGLSYGYTF
-,TRBD1,TRBV13,TRBJ2-2,TGTGCCAGCAGCCCCCCGGACAGGGCCGGGGAGCTGTTTTTT,CASSPPDRAGELFF
-,-,TRBV24-1,TRBJ2-1,TGTGCCACCAGTGGGACCGCGGGCTCCTACAATGAGCAGTTCTTC,CATSGTAGSYNEQFF
-,-,TRBV5-4,TRBJ2-7,TGTGCCAGCAGCTTGGTTGGGGGGTACGAGCAGTACTTC,CASSLVGGYEQYF
-,-,TRBV29-1,TRBJ2-1,TGCAGCGTTGTCGTGGGGGGGTTCAGGGGCAATGAGCAGTTCTTC,CSVVVGGFRGNEQFF
-,TRBD2,TRBV5-4,TRBJ2-3,TGTGCCAGCAGCTTGGCTGGGCGGGGGGGCACAGATACGCAGTATTTT,CASSLAGRGGTDTQYF
-,TRBD1,TRBV18,TRBJ2-3,TGTGCCAGCTCACCGACCACAGGGGCCACAGATACGCAGTATTTT,CASSPTTGATDTQYF
-,-,TRBV19,TRBJ1-5,TGTGCCAGTAGTGTCAGGACTACACAGTGGGGGCAGCCCCAGCATTTT,CASSVRTTQWGQPQHF
-,-,TRBV6-2/TRBV6-3,TRBJ2-2,TGTGCCAGCAGTTATCCCCGATTGGGTAATCGAGTGGCGCGGGCATCCGGGGAGCTGTTTTTT,CASSYPRLGNRVARASGELFF
once,-,TRBV9,TRBJ2-7,TGTGCCAGCAGCGGGGGCAGCTCCTACGAGCAGTACTTC,CASSGGSSYEQYF
once,-,TRBV14,TRBJ2-1,TGTGCCAGCAGCCAAGACCTTTACAATGAGCAGTTCTTC,CASSQDLYNEQFF
-,-,TRBV15,TRBJ1-5,TGTGCCACCAGCTTCGAGGGCCGAAGCAATCAGCCCCAGCATTTT,CATSFEGRSNQPQHF
once,TRBD1,TRBV18,TRBJ2-7,TGTGCCAGCTCGCCACAGGGGGCCTACGAGCAGTACTTC,CASSPQGAYEQYF
once,TRBD1,TRBV4-3,TRBJ2-5,TGCGCCAGCAGCCCGGGTGACAGGGGGGGGTTAGAGACCCAGTACTTC,CASSPGDRGGLETQYF
-,TRBD1,TRBV5-5,TRBJ1-5,TGTGCCAGCAGCTCCGGGACAGGGCTCAATCAGCCCCAGCATTTT,CASSSGTGLNQPQHF
-,-,TRBV19,TRBJ1-2,TGTGCCAGTAGTATAGCGGTGGAGTCCTATGGCTACACCTTC,CASSIAVESYGYTF